These 28 T cell receptor beta chains originate from one sample sequenced in a study of radiation and T cells in renal cell carcinoma. The data were produced by immunoSEQ multiplex PCR, yet TCRdb's version contains in-frame clones alone and is incomplete. This repertoire shows 100,000 to 150,000 clones, roughly 80% found once; its top ten account for approximately 3%. Time point denoted: baseline pretreatment blood. Treatment described: 15 Gy SBRT to primary tumor, nephrectomy 4 weeks later. The starting material was blood, obtained from a patient whose treatment included radiotherapy and nephrectomy. The receptors originated from a woman aged 60 to 75 with renal cell carcinoma.

This clone occurred a few times. The chain combines TRBV14 with TRBJ1-1; 8 bases fit TRBD1. The CDR3 consists of 15 residues. V gave up 2 bases and J gave up 5 bases; unmatched junction bases: 7. CDR1 and CDR2 (germline): SGHDN, FVKESK. CDR3 sequence (DNA): TGTGCCAGCAGCCAAATCCAGGGGGCCGGGACTGAAGCTTTCTTT. Residues: CASSQIQGAGTEAFF.

The chain is built from TRBV9 and TRBJ2-5, with 7 bases matching TRBD2. The J segment lost 4 bases and the V segment lost 0 bases, leaving 3 bases of the junction unmatched. CDR1 SGDLS and CDR2 YYNGEE come from the germline V gene. This CDR3 region has 14 residues. This CDR3 reads CASSVAGGSETQYF. The CDR3, as DNA: TGTGCCAGCAGCGTAGCGGGAGGTTCAGAGACCCAGTACTTC.

The V and J genes are TRBV29-1 and TRBJ1-2; possibly TRBD1 for D (6 bases). CDR3 length: 17 amino acids. Germline V gene sequence: CDR1 SQVTM, CDR2 ANQGSEA. V shed 4 bases and J shed 0 bases, with 21 bases lying between them. The CDR3 reads CSVAPRWGHTSNYGYTF. Written as DNA, the CDR3 is TGCAGCGTTGCTCCCCGGTGGGGACATACTTCTAACTATGGCTACACCTTC.

The V call is TRBV2, the J call TRBJ1-1; D not resolved. The CDR3 sequence is 11 residues long. The V gene's germline CDR1 is SNHLY and CDR2 FYNNEI. Trimming cost V 6 bases and J 5 bases, with 7 bases left between them. The CDR3 coding sequence is TGTGCCAGCAGAGGCACGACTGAAGCTTTCTTT. Its protein is CASRGTTEAFF. Complete variable domain (other parts from reference TRBV2 and TRBJ1-1): EPEVTQTPSHQVTQMGQEVILRCVPISNHLYFYWYRQILGQKVEFLVSFYNNEISEKSEIFDDQFSVERPDGSNFTLKIRSTKLEDSAMYFCASRGTTEAFFGQGTRLTVV.

The genes are TRBV7-9 and TRBJ1-1; tentative D call: TRBD1 (5 bases). This CDR3 has 12 residues. The ends were cut back, 5 bases at V and 6 bases at J, with 10 bases in the middle. CDR1 is SEHNR, CDR2 FQNEAQ, per germline (reference sequence). CDR3 sequence: CASSGRGPEAFF. As DNA, the CDR3 is TGTGCCAGCAGCGGACGGGGCCCTGAAGCTTTCTTT.

The chain couples TRBV18 to TRBJ1-2; D is uncertain. Germline CDR1 and CDR2: KGHSH and LQKENI. Trimming removed 2 bases at V and 3 bases at J, with 7 bases between. The CDR3 is 13 residues long. The CDR3 region has the DNA TGTGCCAGCTCACCAGGGGAGCACTATGGCTACACCTTC. Translating gives CASSPGEHYGYTF.

The chain links TRBV9 to TRBJ2-1; D is unresolved. The CDR3 has 16 amino acids. The V gene lost 0 bases and the J gene lost 6 bases, with 16 bases spanning the gap. The V gene's germline CDR1 is SGDLS and CDR2 YYNGEE. CDR3 bases: TGTGCCAGCAGCGTAGCAATGGACCCTAGGCTCAATGAGCAGTTCTTC. Protein product: CASSVAMDPRLNEQFF.

This clone came up once. The gene calls are TRBV18 and TRBJ1-4; 9 bases line up with TRBD1. Trimming cost V 6 bases and J 8 bases; bases outside gene matches: 7. CDR1 and CDR2 from the germline V gene are KGHSH and LQKENI. This CDR3 has 14 amino acids. CDR3 region: CASSFTGGEEKLFF. Written as DNA, the CDR3 is TGTGCCAGCTCGTTTACAGGGGGCGAAGAAAAACTGTTTTTT.

V is TRBV27 and J is TRBJ2-5, with 9 nucleotides matching TRBD1. In germline, CDR1 is MNHEY, CDR2 SMNVEV (reference sequence). This CDR3 is 14 amino acids long. CDR3 sequence: CASGETGGRETQYF. The CDR3 bases are TGTGCAAGCGGGGAGACAGGGGGGAGAGAGACCCAGTACTTC.

The chain carries TRBV30 and TRBJ1-5, with D possibly being TRBD1 (6 bases). V was pared by 0 bases and J by 1 base, with 19 bases between. This CDR3 has 18 residues. Germline-derived CDR1 and CDR2 are GTSNPN and SVGIG (reference sequence). CDR3 amino acids: CAWSVQGNYPTSNQPQHF. Written as DNA, the CDR3 is TGTGCCTGGAGTGTCCAGGGGAACTACCCCACCAGCAATCAGCCCCAGCATTTT.

This rearrangement joins TRBV19 to TRBJ2-1; 10 bases match TRBD1. The J segment lost 8 bases and the V segment lost 3 bases, leaving 4 bases of the junction unmatched. The germline V gene encodes CDR1 LNHDA and CDR2 SQIVND (reference sequence). The CDR3 consists of 14 residues. The CDR3 protein is CASSIFGTGDEQFF. For the CDR3, the DNA is TGTGCCAGTAGTATCTTCGGGACAGGGGATGAGCAGTTCTTC.

The chain couples TRBV5-1 to TRBJ2-5, with TRBD1 matching over 9 bases. Per germline, CDR1 SGHRS and CDR2 YFSETQ. The CDR3 sequence is 14 residues long. The V and J ends lost 0 bases and 11 bases, in that order; junction bases with no gene match: 8. As DNA, the CDR3 is TGCGCCAGCAGCTTGGGACAGGGGGTCGGTGAGCAGTACTTC. Translating it yields CASSLGQGVGEQYF.

The gene calls are TRBV6-5 and TRBJ2-7; D not resolved. The CDR3 runs to 12 residues. With 5 bases removed from V and 7 bases from J, the gap between germline ends came to 12 bases. Looked up from germline, CDR1 is MNHEY and CDR2 is SVGAGI. For the CDR3, the DNA is TGTGCCAGCAGTCCACATGCAAGGGAGCAGTACTTC. Residues: CASSPHAREQYF.

The genes are TRBV5-6 and TRBJ1-2; 7 bases agree with TRBD1. The junction had 6 bases not matched to a gene; V was cut back by 0 bases and J by 7 bases. CDR1 and CDR2 (germline): SGHDT, YYEEEE. This CDR3 comprises 14 residues. The CDR3 nucleotides read TGTGCCAGCAGCTTGGGGACAGGTGAAGGTGGCTACACCTTC. This translates into CASSLGTGEGGYTF.

The rearrangement uses TRBV10-3 and TRBJ2-3, with TRBD2 matching over 10 bases. Looked up from germline, CDR1 is ENHRY and CDR2 is SYGVKD. V shed 10 bases and J 2 bases; nucleotides not matched to a gene: 12. The CDR3 runs to 16 residues. DNA of the CDR3: TGTGCCACCAGCAACCAGAGCGGGGGGGCCACAGATACGCAGTATTTT. Protein product: CATSNQSGGATDTQYF.

The chain combines TRBV5-4 with TRBJ2-7, with 9 positions matching TRBD2. The CDR3 consists of 15 residues. V dropped 4 bases and J dropped 7; count of bases not matched to a gene: 12. Germline CDR1 SGHNT, CDR2 YYREEE (reference sequence). CDR3 nucleotide sequence: TGTGCCAGCAGCCCCGGACCAGCGGGAGGTCGAGAGCAGTACTTC. The encoded protein is CASSPGPAGGREQYF.

The rearrangement links TRBV5-8 to TRBJ2-3; the D gene could be TRBD1 or TRBD2 (5 bases each). V shed 5 bases and J shed 2 bases, with 18 bases lying between them. The CDR3 contains 16 residues. CDR1 is SGHTS and CDR2 is YDEGEE in the germline V gene. The DNA for the CDR3 is TGTGCCAGCAGGCCCCGGGACCTCTCCCCCACAGATACGCAGTATTTT. It encodes CASRPRDLSPTDTQYF.

The chain is built from TRBV15 and TRBJ2-5; D is perhaps TRBD1 (5 bases). The V gene's germline CDR1 is LNHNV and CDR2 YYDKDF (reference sequence). V shed 0 bases and J shed 8 bases, with 7 bases lying between them. The CDR3 runs to 12 residues. CDR3 sequence: CATSRDRATQYF. The CDR3 DNA is TGTGCCACCAGCAGAGACAGGGCCACCCAGTACTTC. The full variable domain, its missing parts supplied by reference TRBV15 and TRBJ2-5, is DAMVIQNPRYQVTQFGKPVTLSCSQTLNHNVMYWYQQKSSQAPKLLFHYYDKDFNNEADTPDNFQSRRPNTSFCFLDIRSPGLGDTAMYLCATSRDRATQYFGPGTRLLVL.

In the case of this clone: At one boundary the junction diverges from the germline segment, which might be a read error. The rearrangement links TRBV27 to TRBJ2-3, with D possibly being TRBD2 (7 bases). The CDR3 has 17 amino acids. Germline V gene sequence: CDR1 MNHEY, CDR2 SMNVEV (reference sequence). The CDR3 reads CASSISIGGGPGDTQYF. The CDR3 nucleotides read TGTGCCAGCAGTATATCGATAGGGGGGGGGCCTGGAGATACGCAGTATTTT.

This clone was observed a single time. The chain recombines TRBV6-6 with TRBJ2-7, with D possibly being TRBD1 (5 bases). Trimming pared 6 bases from V and 0 bases from J, leaving 12 bases between. Germline V gives CDR1 MNHNY, CDR2 SVGAGI (reference sequence). The CDR3 sequence is 14 residues long. The CDR3 loop reads CASSKTETSYEQYF. For the CDR3, the DNA is TGTGCCAGCAGCAAGACAGAAACCTCCTACGAGCAGTACTTC.

This clone was detected only once. The chain couples TRBV6-1 to TRBJ2-7; TRBD1 is a possible D gene (5 bases). The CDR3 covers 13 residues. V was shortened by 7 bases and J by 12 bases, with 22 bases between the two germline ends. Germline CDR1 reads MNHNS; CDR2 reads SASEGT. CDR3 coding DNA: TGTGCCAGCATCAAAGTAGGTAGACAGTTTCTGTACTTC. Translating it yields CASIKVGRQFLYF.

The chain is built from TRBV4-1 and TRBJ2-3; D unclear. V lost 0 bases and J lost 6, with 13 bases in between. The V gene's germline CDR1 is MGHRA and CDR2 YSYEKL. The CDR3 consists of 15 residues. CDR3 coding DNA: TGCGCCAGCAGCCAAGATGCCGGACGGCCCGATACGCAGTATTTT. It encodes CASSQDAGRPDTQYF.

V gene TRBV30 combines with J gene TRBJ1-1; D is undetermined. V was trimmed by 0 bases and J by 1 base, leaving 6 bases between them. The germline gives CDR1 GTSNPN, CDR2 SVGIG (reference sequence). The length of the CDR3 is 13 residues. This chain's CDR3 is CAWSVGRNTEAFF. The CDR3 nucleotides are TGTGCCTGGAGTGTAGGCAGGAACACTGAAGCTTTCTTT.

This chain connects TRBV5-1 to TRBJ1-1; D not resolved. This CDR3 comprises 14 residues. Germline V lookup: CDR1 SGHRS, CDR2 YFSETQ. V was shortened by 2 bases and J by 2 bases, with 10 bases between the two germline ends. The CDR3 here is CASSFAPGNTEAFF. In DNA, the CDR3 is TGCGCCAGCAGCTTTGCCCCTGGAAACACTGAAGCTTTCTTT.

This clone was observed once. The chain couples TRBV4-2 to TRBJ2-5; a possible D gene is TRBD2 (5 bases). The CDR3 is 14 residues long. The V gene lost 0 bases and the J gene lost 5 bases, with 10 bases spanning the gap. The V gene's germline CDR1 is LGHNA and CDR2 YNFKEQ. The CDR3 sequence is CASSQDRGGETQYF. The CDR3 DNA is TGTGCCAGCAGCCAAGATCGGGGTGGCGAGACCCAGTACTTC.

DNA for the CDR3: TGTGCCAGCAGCGTGGGGGAAACTGGACAGCCCCAGCATTTT. Protein sequence: CASSVGETGQPQHF. This chain connects TRBV9 to TRBJ1-5; maybe TRBD1 (5 bases). The CDR3 has 14 amino acids. The V gene's germline CDR1 is SGDLS and CDR2 YYNGEE. The V and J ends lost 2 bases and 7 bases respectively, with 13 bases between them.

The chain uses TRBV4-3 and TRBJ2-7, with a tentative D call TRBD2 (6 bases). Trimming left V 2 bases short and J 3 bases short, with 8 bases between. CDR1 is LGHNA, CDR2 YSLEER, per germline. The CDR3 runs to 13 residues. This CDR3 reads CASSQNSGYEQYF. For the CDR3, the DNA is TGCGCCAGCAGCCAAAATAGCGGCTACGAGCAGTACTTC.

The rearrangement uses TRBV4-1 and TRBJ2-2; D possibly corresponds to TRBD2 (6 bases). Germline lookup yields CDR1 MGHRA and CDR2 YSYEKL. The germline V and J ends were trimmed by 1 base and 1 base, with 7 bases remaining between them. CDR3 length equals 15 residues. CDR3 protein: CASSQAGENTGELFF. CDR3 nucleotides: TGCGCCAGCAGCCAAGCGGGGGAGAACACCGGGGAGCTGTTTTTT.